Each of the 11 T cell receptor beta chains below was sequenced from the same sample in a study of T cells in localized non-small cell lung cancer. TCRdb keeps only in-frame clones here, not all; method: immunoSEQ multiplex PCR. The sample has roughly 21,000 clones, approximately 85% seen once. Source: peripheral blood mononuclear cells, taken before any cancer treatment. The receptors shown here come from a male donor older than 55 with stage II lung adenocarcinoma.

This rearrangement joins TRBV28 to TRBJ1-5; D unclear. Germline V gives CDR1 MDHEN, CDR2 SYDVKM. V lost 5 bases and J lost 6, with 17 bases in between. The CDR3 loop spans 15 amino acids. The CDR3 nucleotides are TGTGCCAGCAGTCCCCCCGGGTCCATACGTCAGCCCCAGCATTTT. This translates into CASSPPGSIRQPQHF. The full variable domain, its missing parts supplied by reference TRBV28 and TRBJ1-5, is DVKVTQSSRYLVKRTGEKVFLECVQDMDHENMFWYRQDPGLGLRLIYFSYDVKMKEKGDIPEGYSVSREKKERFSLILESASTNQTSMYLCASSPPGSIRQPQHFGDGTRLSIL.

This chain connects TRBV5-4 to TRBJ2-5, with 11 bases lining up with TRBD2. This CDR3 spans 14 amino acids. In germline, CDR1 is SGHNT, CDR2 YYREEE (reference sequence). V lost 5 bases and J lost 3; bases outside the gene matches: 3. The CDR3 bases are TGTGCCAGCAGGCTGGGACTAGCGGAAGAGACCCAGTACTTC. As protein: CASRLGLAEETQYF. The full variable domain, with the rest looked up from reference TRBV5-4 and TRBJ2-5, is ETGVTQSPTHLIKTRGQQVTLRCSSQSGHNTVSWYQQALGQGPQFIFQYYREEENGRGNFPPRFSGLQFPNYSSELNVNALELDDSALYLCASRLGLAEETQYFGPGTRLLVL.

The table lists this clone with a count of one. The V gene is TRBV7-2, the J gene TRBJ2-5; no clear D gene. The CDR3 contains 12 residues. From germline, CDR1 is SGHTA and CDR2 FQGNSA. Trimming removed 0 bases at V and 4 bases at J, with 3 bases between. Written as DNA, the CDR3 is TGTGCCAGCAGCTTAGCCCGAGAGACCCAGTACTTC. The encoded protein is CASSLARETQYF.

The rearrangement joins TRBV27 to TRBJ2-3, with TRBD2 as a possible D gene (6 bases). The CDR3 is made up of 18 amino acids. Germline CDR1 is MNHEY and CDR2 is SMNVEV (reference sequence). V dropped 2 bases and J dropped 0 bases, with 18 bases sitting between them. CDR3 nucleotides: TGTGCCAGCAGTTTAATCCCGCGGGCGGGACTCAGCACAGATACGCAGTATTTT. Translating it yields CASSLIPRAGLSTDTQYF.

Here the CDR3 DNA reads TGTGCCAGCAGTTTAGGGGCTGTCTACGAGCAGTACTTC. Amino acid sequence: CASSLGAVYEQYF. V and J are TRBV28 and TRBJ2-7; maybe TRBD1 (5 bases). The CDR3 length is 13 residues. Between the trimmed V and J ends, which lost 2 bases and 3 bases, there was a span of 8 bases. Looked up from germline, CDR1 is MDHEN and CDR2 is SYDVKM.

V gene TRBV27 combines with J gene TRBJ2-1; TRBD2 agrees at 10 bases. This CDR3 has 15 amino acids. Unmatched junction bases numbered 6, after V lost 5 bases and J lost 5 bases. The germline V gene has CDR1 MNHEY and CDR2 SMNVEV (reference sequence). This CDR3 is CASSLAGELNNEQFF. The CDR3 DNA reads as TGTGCCAGCAGTCTAGCGGGGGAGTTGAACAATGAGCAGTTCTTC.

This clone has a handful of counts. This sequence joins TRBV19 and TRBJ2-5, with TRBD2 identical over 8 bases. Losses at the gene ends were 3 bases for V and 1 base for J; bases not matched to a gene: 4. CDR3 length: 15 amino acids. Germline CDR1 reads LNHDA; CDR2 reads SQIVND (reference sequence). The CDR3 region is CASSMAGGPQETQYF. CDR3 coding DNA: TGTGCCAGTAGTATGGCGGGAGGACCCCAAGAGACCCAGTACTTC.

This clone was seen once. CDR3 coding DNA: TGTGCCAGCAGACCCACAGGGGGCCGGGGAAACACCATATATTTT. This translates into CASRPTGGRGNTIYF. The rearrangement links TRBV6-5 to TRBJ1-3; 9 positions match TRBD1. J lost 4 bases, V lost 6 bases, and 7 bases had no gene match. The length of the CDR3 is 15 residues. CDR1 is MNHEY, CDR2 SVGAGI, per germline.

The CDR3 here is CASSLGDLAGAYNSPLHF. CDR3 nucleotide sequence: TGTGCCAGCAGCTTGGGGGACTTGGCAGGAGCCTATAATTCACCCCTCCACTTT. This rearrangement joins TRBV5-4 to TRBJ1-6; possibly TRBD1 for D (5 bases). Germline V gene lookup returns CDR1 SGHNT and CDR2 YYREEE (reference sequence). The CDR3 is 18 residues long. V shed 0 bases and J shed 2 bases, with 15 bases lying between them.

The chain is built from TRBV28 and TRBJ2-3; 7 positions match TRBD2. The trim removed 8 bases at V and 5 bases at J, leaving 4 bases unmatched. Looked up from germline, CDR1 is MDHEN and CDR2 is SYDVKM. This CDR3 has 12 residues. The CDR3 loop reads CASRSGGDTQYF. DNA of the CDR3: TGTGCCAGCCGCTCGGGGGGAGATACGCAGTATTTT.

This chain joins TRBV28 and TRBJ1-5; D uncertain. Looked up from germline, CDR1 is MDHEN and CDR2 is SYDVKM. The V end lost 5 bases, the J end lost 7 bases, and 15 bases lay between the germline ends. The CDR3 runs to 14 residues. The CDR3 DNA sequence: TGTGCCAGCAGTCCGGGCGTTCTCCCACAGCCCCAGCATTTT. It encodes CASSPGVLPQPQHF.